This entry lists 16 T cell receptor beta chains sequenced from one sample in a study of shared clonotypes between healthy human individuals (TCRdb year 2020). The library was built by means of the immunoSEQ multiplex PCR assay. As stored in TCRdb, this immuneACCESS dataset retains in-frame rearrangements with V and J assigned. A fraction of the clones does not appear; measured against another copy, unresolved V genes explain less than half of the discrepancy, and the remainder lacks a known reason. In all, the sample holds a few hundred thousand clones, and 65% of those were seen once. Around 10% of the sample goes to the ten largest clones. Sequenced sample: memory CD4+ T cells sorted from blood. Reading the label with the study, this specimen's cell subset or site is: CD45RA-negative fraction. These receptors were taken from a man aged 25 to 40 in good health.

A few counts support this clone. The rearrangement uses TRBV9 and TRBJ2-3; D gene ambiguous. Per germline, CDR1 SGDLS and CDR2 YYNGEE. The CDR3 has 17 residues. Trimming left V 0 bases short and J 2 bases short, with 16 bases between. CDR3 DNA: TGTGCCAGCAGCGTAGGTCAATTTGGCGTCCTCACAGATACGCAGTATTTT. Protein: CASSVGQFGVLTDTQYF.

In this sample, this clone turned up once. This chain connects TRBV29-1 to TRBJ2-7, with 11 nucleotides matching TRBD1. The CDR3 consists of 13 residues. Germline V gives CDR1 SQVTM, CDR2 ANQGSEA. V lost 6 bases and J lost 5; bases outside the gene matches: 6. The CDR3 DNA reads as TGCAGCGTGCGGACAGGGGGCTTGAACGAGCAGTACTTC. Its translation is CSVRTGGLNEQYF.

This sequence joins TRBV28 and TRBJ2-3; no clear D. Trimming shortened V by 4 bases and J by 2 bases, and 4 bases separated the two germline ends. Per the germline V gene, CDR1 is MDHEN and CDR2 is SYDVKM. There are 12 residues in the CDR3. The DNA for the CDR3 is TGTGCCAGCAGTTCGGTCACAGATACGCAGTATTTT. Encoded protein: CASSSVTDTQYF.

The V gene is TRBV27, the J gene TRBJ2-7; the match to TRBD2 covers 12 bases. The CDR3 runs 16 residues. Germline CDR1 reads MNHEY; CDR2 reads SMNVEV (reference sequence). After removal of 3 bases from V and 5 bases from J, the junction contained 8 bases not matched to a gene. In DNA form, the CDR3 reads TGTGCCAGCAGTTTCAACCGACTAGCGGGGGCGAACGAGCAGTACTTC. Translated, it gives CASSFNRLAGANEQYF.

The chain uses TRBV6-6 and TRBJ2-1; TRBD2 agrees at 10 bases. The germline gives CDR1 MNHNY, CDR2 SVGAGI (reference sequence). This CDR3 has 14 amino acids. Unmatched junction bases numbered 5, after V lost 5 bases and J lost 7 bases. The CDR3: CASSATSGINEQFF. CDR3 sequence (DNA): TGTGCCAGCAGTGCTACTAGCGGGATAAATGAGCAGTTCTTC.

The chain recombines TRBV11-2 with TRBJ2-1; D tentatively fits TRBD1 or TRBD2 (6 bases each). This CDR3 contains 13 residues. V was pared by 7 bases and J by 10 bases, with 17 bases between. Germline V gene lookup returns CDR1 SGHAT and CDR2 FQNNGV. DNA for the CDR3: TGTGCCAGCATTCTCGAGGGGGGCCCAGAGCAGTTCTTC. Amino acids: CASILEGGPEQFF.

This chain connects TRBV30 to TRBJ1-5; tentatively, D is TRBD1 (5 bases). The CDR3 has 15 amino acids. Germline V gene sequence: CDR1 GTSNPN, CDR2 SVGIG (reference sequence). Between the trimmed V and J ends, which lost 0 bases and 1 base, there was a span of 10 bases. CDR3 nucleotide sequence: TGTGCCTGGAGTGTACCGGGGGGAAGCAATCAGCCCCAGCATTTT. Protein product: CAWSVPGGSNQPQHF.

The chain has TRBV7-2 and TRBJ1-4, with D perhaps matching TRBD1 (6 bases). This CDR3 has 15 residues. Germline CDR1 reads SGHTA; CDR2 reads FQGNSA. The V and J ends lost 5 bases and 7 bases respectively, with 17 bases between them. CDR3 DNA sequence: TGTGCCAGCAGCCCCCAACAGGGACGGTCTGAAAAACTGTTTTTT. Its protein product is CASSPQQGRSEKLFF.

In this sample, this clone turned up a few times. The J gene is TRBJ1-4, the V gene TRBV2; D may be TRBD1 (6 bases). V lost 3 bases, J lost 7 bases, and 15 bases lay in between. Germline V CDR1 and CDR2: SNHLY, FYNNEI. This CDR3 has 15 amino acids. In DNA, the CDR3 is TGTGCCAGCAGTGACAGGGGAGGTCTGGGTGAAAAACTGTTTTTT. This sequence encodes CASSDRGGLGEKLFF.

With respect to this clone: It is likely a read error: a sequence one base away is far more abundant. In the same sample, other DNA sequences code for this CDR3. This sequence joins TRBV4-1 and TRBJ1-2; no clear D gene. This CDR3 is built from 12 residues. Germline CDR1 reads MGHRA; CDR2 reads YSYEKL. V was trimmed by 3 bases and J by 7 bases, leaving 9 bases between them. As DNA, the CDR3 is TGCGCCAGCAGCCAGGGTAGGGCTGGCTACACCTTC. It is translated as CASSQGRAGYTF.

This clone was seen a single time. V is TRBV21-1 and J is TRBJ2-1; TRBD2 reflects the table's D call only, with no check against the DNA. TRBV21-1 is annotated as a pseudogene. This CDR3 comprises 16 residues. The CDR3 loop reads CASSNWRGFPFNEQFF. The CDR3 bases are TGTGCCAGCAGCAATTGGCGGGGGTTCCCCTTTAATGAGCAGTTCTTC.

V gene TRBV2 combines with J gene TRBJ2-5, with D hard to call. This CDR3 is 11 amino acids long. V shed 6 bases and J shed 4 bases, with 6 bases lying between them. Germline CDR1 SNHLY, CDR2 FYNNEI. The CDR3 nucleotides are TGTGCCAGCAGCGTCGCAGAGACCCAGTACTTC. The encoded protein is CASSVAETQYF.

The V call is TRBV7-8, the J call TRBJ2-5; D may be TRBD1 or TRBD2 (5 bases each). The CDR3 is 17 amino acids. From germline, CDR1 is SGHVS and CDR2 FQNEAQ. Trimming stripped 5 bases from V and 2 bases from J, with 21 bases between. CDR3 amino acids: CASSPRAGRDRQETQYF. For the CDR3, the DNA is TGTGCCAGCAGCCCTCGTGCGGGCAGGGACCGACAAGAGACCCAGTACTTC.

V is TRBV29-1 and J is TRBJ2-1; 7 nucleotides match TRBD1. Germline CDR1 SQVTM, CDR2 ANQGSEA. The CDR3 is made up of 12 amino acids. V was pared by 6 bases and J by 9 bases, with 8 bases of the junction left unmatched. DNA of the CDR3: TGCAGCGTCGGGCATAAGGGGGCTGAGCAGTTCTTC. Translating gives CSVGHKGAEQFF.

In this sample, this clone turned up once. The chain combines TRBV19 with TRBJ2-3; D is unresolved. This CDR3 is 11 amino acids long. Germline V gives CDR1 LNHDA, CDR2 SQIVND (reference sequence). Deletions cut 8 bases from V and 2 bases from J, with 5 bases between. CDR3 DNA sequence: TGTGCCAGTGGGTTCACAGATACGCAGTATTTT. It yields the protein CASGFTDTQYF.

The chain recombines TRBV27 with TRBJ2-6; tentatively, D is TRBD1 (5 bases). Germline V CDR1 and CDR2: MNHEY, SMNVEV (reference sequence). Trimming left V 5 bases short and J 0 bases short, with 20 bases between. This CDR3 has 19 amino acids. As DNA, the CDR3 is TGTGCCAGCAGTCGATGGATAGGGGCCTCCTTCTCTGGGGCCAACGTCCTGACTTTC. Translated: CASSRWIGASFSGANVLTF.